The T cell receptor (beta chain) described here comes from a study of human T cells and chemical hapten exposure. The library tagged each cDNA molecule with unique molecular identifiers. MiXCR, applied by TCRdb to the RACE reads, yields one record per CDR3 protein. Of about 64,000 distinct CDR3 sequences listed, approximately 10% are singletons. This clonotype was observed a few times. Described time point: patch test 3, about 24 weeks after DPC sensitization. Treatment of the sample: therapeutic diphenylcyclopropenone sensitization with weekly scalp DPC. Germline V gene sequence: CDR1 SQVTM, CDR2 ANQGSEA. CDR3 size: 11 residues. Trimming removed 7 bases at V and 5 bases at J, with 11 bases between.

The sequenced sample was whole blood, obtained in connection with sensitization to the hapten diphenylcyclopropenone (DPC). J is TRBJ2-5 and V is TRBV29-1; D gene uncertain. This sequence originates from a woman aged 30 to 39 with alopecia areata. Some clones in this sample may be carry-over from other donors' samples. The CDR3 here is CSAVQIETQYF. CDR3 nucleotides: TGCAGCGCCGTTCAGATCGAGACCCAGTACTTC.